This T cell receptor beta chain was captured in a study of control samples from healthy donors and cancer patients. Produced via immunoSEQ multiplex PCR; TCRdb's table is partial and in-frame only. The table lists 150,000 or so clones, 70% to 90% of them singletons. Sequencing was done on a sample of blood. The clonotype was recovered from a man between 25 and 39 years old in good health.

The DNA for the CDR3 is TGCGCCAGCAGTGAGACAGGACAGAGCCTCCTTCGGCCCCAGCATTTT. It codes for CASSETGQSLLRPQHF. V usage is TRBV10-2 and J usage is TRBJ1-5, with a tentative D call TRBD1 (6 bases). The CDR3 is 16 amino acids. V lost 2 bases and J lost 9, with 20 bases in between. Germline CDR1 reads WSHSY; CDR2 reads SAAADI.